A selection of T cell receptor beta chains follows, all from one sample in a study of PD-1 blockade in mismatch repair-deficient tumors. Method: immunoSEQ multiplex PCR; TCRdb's copy keeps in-frame clones and lacks some. The sample shows about 15,000 clones, less than 90% of them seen only once. This specimen was PBMCs, taken before pembrolizumab treatment. These receptor sequences come from an adult with mismatch repair-deficient cancer. Both conserved end residues are part of each CDR3. A D gene is named only where the DNA matches it firmly. Clone size is given for some rows only: seen once, a few or many times, or a class if the clone is expanded.

d_call: TRBD1; v_call: TRBV4-2; cdr3_length: 14; j_call: TRBJ2-7; clone_size: -; cdr3_nt: TGTGCCAGCAGCCAAGGGCAGGGGGACTACGAGCAGTACTTC; cdr3_aa: CASSQGQGDYEQYF
d_call: -; v_call: TRBV6-6; cdr3_length: 15; j_call: TRBJ2-7; clone_size: -; cdr3_nt: TGTGCCAGCAGCCTCCGGGCAGGGCGATACTACGAGCAGTACTTC; cdr3_aa: CASSLRAGRYYEQYF
d_call: -; v_call: TRBV10-2; cdr3_length: 14; j_call: TRBJ1-5; clone_size: -; cdr3_nt: TGCGCCAGCAGTGAAAGGACGCCTAATCAGCCCCAGCATTTT; cdr3_aa: CASSERTPNQPQHF
d_call: TRBD2; v_call: TRBV6-1; cdr3_length: 15; j_call: TRBJ2-7; clone_size: -; cdr3_nt: TGTGCCAGCAGCCTCGGGACTAGCGGCTCTTACGAGCAGTACTTC; cdr3_aa: CASSLGTSGSYEQYF
d_call: -; v_call: TRBV4-3; cdr3_length: 17; j_call: TRBJ2-1; clone_size: -; cdr3_nt: TGCGCCAGCAGCCACCACCCAGACAGGTCAGTGGTGGATGAGCAGTTCTTC; cdr3_aa: CASSHHPDRSVVDEQFF
d_call: TRBD1; v_call: TRBV14; cdr3_length: 17; j_call: TRBJ2-4; clone_size: -; cdr3_nt: TGTGCCAGCAGCCCTAACGGACAGGGGACTGGGAGTACCATTCAGTACTTC; cdr3_aa: CASSPNGQGTGSTIQYF
d_call: TRBD2; v_call: TRBV6-5; cdr3_length: 15; j_call: TRBJ2-7; clone_size: once; cdr3_nt: TGTGCCAGCAGTTATGATAGCGGGAGTCCGTACGAGCAGTACTTC; cdr3_aa: CASSYDSGSPYEQYF
d_call: -; v_call: TRBV6-1; cdr3_length: 15; j_call: TRBJ1-5; clone_size: -; cdr3_nt: TGTGCCAGCAGTACCCGAGGAGAGGGAAATCAGCCCCAGCATTTT; cdr3_aa: CASSTRGEGNQPQHF
d_call: -; v_call: TRBV4-1; cdr3_length: 15; j_call: TRBJ2-6; clone_size: -; cdr3_nt: TGCGCCAGCAGCCATAGTACAGTTCGGGTCCCCGTCCTGACTTTC; cdr3_aa: CASSHSTVRVPVLTF
d_call: TRBD1; v_call: TRBV19; cdr3_length: 14; j_call: TRBJ2-7; clone_size: few; cdr3_nt: TGTGCCAGTAGTATCGGGACAGGGGACGGGGAGCAGTACTTC; cdr3_aa: CASSIGTGDGEQYF
d_call: -; v_call: TRBV11-2; cdr3_length: 16; j_call: TRBJ2-7; clone_size: -; cdr3_nt: TGTGCCAGCAGCCTAAGGGCCTCCAGCCCGCCGTACGAGCAGTACTTC; cdr3_aa: CASSLRASSPPYEQYF
d_call: TRBD1; v_call: TRBV6-4; cdr3_length: 16; j_call: TRBJ2-6; clone_size: large; cdr3_nt: TGTGCCAGCAGTGACGAGACAGGGAGTGGGGCCAACGTCCTGACTTTC; cdr3_aa: CASSDETGSGANVLTF
d_call: -; v_call: TRBV6-6; cdr3_length: 12; j_call: TRBJ1-5; clone_size: few; cdr3_nt: TGTGCCAGCAGTTACCCGAGTCACCCCCAGCATTTT; cdr3_aa: CASSYPSHPQHF
d_call: -; v_call: TRBV14; cdr3_length: 16; j_call: TRBJ2-1; clone_size: -; cdr3_nt: TGTGCCAGCAGCCAAGATTTGGCCTATCCCTACAATGAGCAGTTCTTC; cdr3_aa: CASSQDLAYPYNEQFF
d_call: TRBD1; v_call: TRBV29-1; cdr3_length: 13; j_call: TRBJ2-2; clone_size: -; cdr3_nt: TGCAGCGTTAGGACAGGGGTGGGCGGGGAGCTGTTTTTT; cdr3_aa: CSVRTGVGGELFF
d_call: TRBD2; v_call: TRBV7-6; cdr3_length: 14; j_call: TRBJ2-3; clone_size: -; cdr3_nt: TGTGCCAGCAGCTCTAGCGGAGCGGGAGATACGCAGTATTTT; cdr3_aa: CASSSSGAGDTQYF
d_call: -; v_call: TRBV19; cdr3_length: 13; j_call: TRBJ1-4; clone_size: -; cdr3_nt: TGTGCCAGTATAGGGGTCATTGGTGAAAAACTGTTTTTT; cdr3_aa: CASIGVIGEKLFF
d_call: -; v_call: TRBV4-1; cdr3_length: 17; j_call: TRBJ2-6; clone_size: -; cdr3_nt: TGCGCCAGCAGCCAAGAGCGGCAAGGCTCTGGGGCCAACGTCCTGACTTTC; cdr3_aa: CASSQERQGSGANVLTF
d_call: -; v_call: TRBV5-8; cdr3_length: 14; j_call: TRBJ1-2; clone_size: -; cdr3_nt: TGTGCCAGCAGCTTGAGTGCGGGGCGCGATGGCTACACCTTC; cdr3_aa: CASSLSAGRDGYTF
d_call: -; v_call: TRBV6-5; cdr3_length: 14; j_call: TRBJ1-1; clone_size: -; cdr3_nt: TGTGCCAGCACCCCCCTACAGGGACGGACTGAAGCTTTCTTT; cdr3_aa: CASTPLQGRTEAFF
d_call: TRBD2; v_call: TRBV28; cdr3_length: 17; j_call: TRBJ2-2; clone_size: -; cdr3_nt: TGTGCCAGCAGTCCCTGGTTTTGGACTAGCGACACCGGGGAGCTGTTTTTT; cdr3_aa: CASSPWFWTSDTGELFF